The present T cell receptor (beta chain) was sequenced within a study of spatial heterogeneity in lung cancer. Study findings and constraints: Ubiquitous, expanded tumor-derived TCRs were more frequently observed in blood at resection than at follow-up.

This clonotype was seen a few times. Its antigen is currently unknown. Individual TCR cDNA molecules each bore their own unique molecular identifier. A single record per CDR3 protein comes from TCRdb applying MiXCR to the 5' RACE reads. This table has about 85,000 distinct CDR3 sequences, approximately 20% appearing once. CDR1 and CDR2 (germline): MNHEY, SVGAGI. V dropped 6 bases and J dropped 5 bases, with 12 bases sitting between them. The length of the CDR3 is 13 residues. Stated time point: sample taken at primary tumor resection. Researchers sequenced whole RNA taken from tumor, nontumor lung or frozen PBMC without sorting. A total of around 76 untreated early-stage non-small cell lung cancer patients served as donors.

This chain links TRBV6-5 with TRBJ2-3; TRBD2 is a possible D gene (5 bases). This TCR was sampled from a male donor with early-stage non-small cell lung cancer. This specimen consisted of PBMCs, obtained at surgery. DNA of the CDR3: TGTGCCAGCAGAGGGAGTGGAAAAGATACGCAGTATTTT. It specifies CASRGSGKDTQYF.